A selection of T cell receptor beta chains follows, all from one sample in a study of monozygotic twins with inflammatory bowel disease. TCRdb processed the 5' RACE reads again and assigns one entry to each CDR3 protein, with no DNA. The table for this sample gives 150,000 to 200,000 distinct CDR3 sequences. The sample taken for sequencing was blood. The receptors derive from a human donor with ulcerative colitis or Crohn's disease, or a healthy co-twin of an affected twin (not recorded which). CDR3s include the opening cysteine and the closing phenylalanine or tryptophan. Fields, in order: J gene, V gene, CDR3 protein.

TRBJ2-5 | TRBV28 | CASNTRGTQYF
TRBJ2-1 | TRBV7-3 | CASSETGWNNEQFF
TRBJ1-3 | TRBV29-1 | CSVEVSSGNTIYF
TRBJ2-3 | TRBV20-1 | CSASQSGGPRHTDTQYF
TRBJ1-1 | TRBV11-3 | CASSGESSEAFF
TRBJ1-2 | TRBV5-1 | CASSISGGASYGYTF
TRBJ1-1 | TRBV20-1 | CSARGNTEAFF
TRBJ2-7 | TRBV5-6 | CASSGAGTDFYEQYF
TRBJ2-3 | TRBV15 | CATSRVEVAGGPRGTDTQYF
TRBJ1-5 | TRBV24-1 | CATSDADRGLEQPQHF
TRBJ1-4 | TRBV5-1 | CASSVEGLATNEKLFF
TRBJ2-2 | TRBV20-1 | CSASVPGTGELFF
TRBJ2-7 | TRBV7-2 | CASSLVGQGNEQYF
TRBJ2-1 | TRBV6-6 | CASSLLAGGMDEQFF
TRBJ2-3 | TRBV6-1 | CASSGGTSGPGATDTQYF
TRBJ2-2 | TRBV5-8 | CASVRDRNTGELFF
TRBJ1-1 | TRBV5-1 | CASSLYGLKRRRVNTEAFF
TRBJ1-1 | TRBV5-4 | CASSVPGQGMNTEAFF
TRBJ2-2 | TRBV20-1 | CSAPRGANTGELFF
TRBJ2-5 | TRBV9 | CASSLERTGVGETQYF
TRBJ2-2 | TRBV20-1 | CSGIRTSPNTGELFF
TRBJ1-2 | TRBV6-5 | CASSRGQGNGYTF
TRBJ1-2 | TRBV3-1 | CASSQEQDRGSANYGYTF
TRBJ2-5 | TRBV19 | CASMRTSGSFGETQYF
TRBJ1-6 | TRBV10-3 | CAISAQGEGSPLHF
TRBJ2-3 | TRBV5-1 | CASSLSHTTDTQYF
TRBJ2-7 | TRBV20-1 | CSASFLSYEQYF
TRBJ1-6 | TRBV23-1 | CASSQRREFSPLHF
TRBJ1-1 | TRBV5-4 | CASSLGAVTEAFF